The subject of this entry is one T cell receptor beta chain. Per the original methods: Reference gene primer amplification yielded estimated nucleated cell counts. Data came from immunoSEQ multiplex PCR; TCRdb stores just in-frame clones and leaves some out. D and trimming were read from the DNA, whereas the V and J calls and clone size are those reported in that table. The sample records more than 9,500 clones, about 80% being singletons. Germline V lookup: CDR1 MDHEN, CDR2 SYDVKM. The CDR3 is 14 residues long. Trimming at V came to 4 bases and at J to 3 bases, leaving 5 bases not matched to a gene. This specimen belongs to a study of blood T cell repertoires in COVID-19. Study in general: Sites in the United States, Italy and Spain provided acute and convalescent COVID-19 samples. T cells, B-cell-depleted T cells, or PBMCs supplied cDNA or gDNA.

The sequence came from a human donor in a cohort sampled during active COVID-19. The chain joins TRBV28 to TRBJ2-7; 8 bases align to TRBD1. The sequencing input was peripheral blood. The CDR3 region is CASSSGQGIYEQYF. CDR3 nucleotides: TGTGCCAGCAGTTCAGGACAGGGAATCTACGAGCAGTACTTC.